Described below is a single T cell receptor beta chain sequence and its context. Produced via immunoSEQ multiplex PCR; TCRdb's table is partial and in-frame only. Of hundreds of thousands of clones in the sample, roughly nine tenths are singletons; the top ten hold 7.5% to 9%. This entry belongs to a study of blood T cell repertoires in COVID-19. V gave up 7 bases and J gave up 2 bases, with 14 bases separating them. The CDR3 covers 14 residues. Germline CDR1 ENHRY, CDR2 SYGVKD. The material sequenced was peripheral blood. The TCR originated in a woman in her forties or fifties with COVID-19, enrolled during active disease. This sequence joins TRBV10-3 and TRBJ1-2, with D possibly matching TRBD1 (5 bases). The CDR3 loop is CAITAGTDNYGYTF. In DNA, the CDR3 is TGTGCCATCACCGCGGGGACCGACAACTATGGCTACACCTTC.